The rows below give T cell receptor beta chains drawn from one sample of a study of blood T cell repertoires in COVID-19. Using immunoSEQ multiplex PCR, the repertoire was profiled, and TCRdb retains in-frame clones only, with some absent. The sample includes roughly 150,000 clones, 80% to 90% of them seen just once. Sequenced sample: peripheral blood. These receptors were collected from a woman aged 70-85 years with COVID-19, enrolled during active disease. Each CDR3 is given with its conserved first and last residue. The order of the fields is CDR3 protein, CDR3 DNA, CDR3 length, V gene, D gene, J gene, clone size. D genes are given only for firm matches. A clone size is listed for some rows: how often the clone was seen (once, few, many), or a class if it is expanded.

CAISSRGGLFDEQFF TGTGCCATCAGCTCGCGGGGGGGCCTTTTCGATGAGCAGTTCTTC 15 TRBV10-3 TRBD2 TRBJ2-1 -
CASSRDFQETQYF TGTGCCAGCAGCAGGGACTTTCAAGAGACCCAGTACTTC 13 TRBV6-5 - TRBJ2-5 once
CASRWAGVSSNQPQHF TGTGCCAGCAGGTGGGCAGGGGTTTCTAGTAATCAGCCCCAGCATTTT 16 TRBV28 - TRBJ1-5 -
CASSFGTDYYEQYF TGTGCCAGCAGCTTCGGGACAGACTACTACGAGCAGTACTTC 14 TRBV7-9 TRBD1 TRBJ2-7 -
CASSQGQGGNTIYF TGCGCCAGCAGCCAAGGACAGGGTGGAAACACCATATATTTT 14 TRBV5-1 TRBD1 TRBJ1-3 -
CASRNDPGSYEQYF TGTGCCAGCCGGAATGACCCAGGGTCCTACGAGCAGTACTTC 14 TRBV6-6 - TRBJ2-7 -
CASRIQGQSGGYTF TGTGCCAGCAGGATACAGGGCCAATCCGGTGGCTACACCTTC 14 TRBV28 - TRBJ1-2 -
CASSSSRGLSYGYTF TGTGCCAGCAGCTCCTCCAGGGGGCTGAGCTATGGCTACACCTTC 15 TRBV11-2 TRBD1 TRBJ1-2 -
CASTLTSGPYNEQFF TGTGCCAGCACCCTAACTAGTGGACCCTACAATGAGCAGTTCTTC 15 TRBV5-4 - TRBJ2-1 -
CASSFAGVYGYTF TGTGCCAGCAGTTTCGCAGGGGTATATGGCTACACCTTC 13 TRBV28 - TRBJ1-2 -
CASSPEGLAGDVTQYF TGTGCCAGCTCACCGGAGGGACTAGCGGGGGATGTTACGCAGTATTTT 16 TRBV18 TRBD2 TRBJ2-3 -
CSVRGQESAEAFF TGCAGCGTTCGGGGACAGGAGAGCGCTGAAGCTTTCTTT 13 TRBV29-1 TRBD1 TRBJ1-1 -
CAWSVDIGNTIYF TGTGCCTGGAGTGTAGACATCGGAAACACCATATATTTT 13 TRBV30 - TRBJ1-3 -
CAWTGQGAPNYGYTF TGTGCCTGGACCGGGCAGGGGGCGCCTAACTATGGCTACACCTTC 15 TRBV30 TRBD1 TRBJ1-2 -
CASSRILGSNYGYTF TGCGCCAGCAGCCGGATCCTTGGGAGTAACTATGGCTACACCTTC 15 TRBV5-1 - TRBJ1-2 -
CASSPNGIGETQYF TGTGCCAGCTCACCAAACGGGATTGGAGAGACCCAGTACTTC 14 TRBV18 - TRBJ2-5 -
CASREQGRGNTEAFF TGTGCCAGCCGAGAACAGGGGCGGGGGAACACTGAAGCTTTCTTT 15 TRBV6-5 TRBD1 TRBJ1-1 -
CASRSTGGGNQPQHF TGTGCCAGCAGATCAACAGGGGGGGGCAATCAGCCCCAGCATTTT 15 TRBV28 TRBD1 TRBJ1-5 once
CSAMTGSGELFF TGCAGCGCCATGACAGGGTCCGGGGAGCTGTTTTTT 12 TRBV29-1 TRBD1 TRBJ2-2 -
CASSSLPGGLPQFF TGTGCCAGCAGCTCGCTACCGGGGGGCCTTCCGCAGTTCTTC 14 TRBV7-2 - TRBJ2-1 -
CAITGTGINEQFF TGTGCCATTACCGGGACAGGGATCAATGAGCAGTTCTTC 13 TRBV28 TRBD1 TRBJ2-1 -
CASALGPSNTEAFF TGCGCCAGCGCCCTGGGGCCATCGAACACTGAAGCTTTCTTT 14 TRBV5-1 - TRBJ1-1 -
CAISGRGYSSYEQYF TGTGCCATCAGTGGCCGCGGGTATAGCTCCTACGAGCAGTACTTC 15 TRBV10-3 - TRBJ2-7 -
CASSQVGGVIANEKLFF TGTGCCAGCAGCCAAGTCGGGGGGGTGATTGCTAATGAAAAACTGTTTTTT 17 TRBV4-2 - TRBJ1-4 -
CASSSTGGTEAFF TGTGCCAGTAGTTCGACAGGGGGTACTGAAGCTTTCTTT 13 TRBV19 TRBD1 TRBJ1-1 -
CASSLARVQPQHF TGTGCCAGCAGCTTAGCCAGGGTACAGCCCCAGCATTTT 13 TRBV7-2 - TRBJ1-5 -
CASSRTVNTEAFF TGTGCCAGCTCGCGGACAGTGAACACTGAAGCTTTCTTT 13 TRBV18 - TRBJ1-1 -
CASSSQRTGARYTF TGTGCCAGCAGCTCTCAAAGGACAGGGGCTCGCTACACCTTC 14 TRBV9 TRBD1 TRBJ1-2 -
CSVETSGIEQYF TGCAGCGTTGAAACTAGCGGTATAGAGCAGTACTTC 12 TRBV29-1 TRBD2 TRBJ2-7 -
CASRPGHGNTIYF TGTGCCAGCAGACCGGGTCATGGAAACACCATATATTTT 13 TRBV6-5 - TRBJ1-3 -
CASSMRTGVGPDTQYF TGTGCCAGTAGCATGCGGACAGGGGTCGGTCCAGATACGCAGTATTTT 16 TRBV19 TRBD1 TRBJ2-3 -
CASRGRTVLYNEQFF TGTGCCAGCAGAGGTCGGACAGTTCTATACAATGAGCAGTTCTTC 15 TRBV28 - TRBJ2-1 -
CASSRLPTSGGAVYTGELFF TGTGCCAGCAGCAGACTCCCCACTAGCGGGGGGGCCGTCTACACCGGGGAGCTGTTTTTT 20 TRBV6-4 TRBD2 TRBJ2-2 -
CASSYSAYSNQPQHF TGTGCCAGCAGCTATAGCGCCTATAGCAATCAGCCCCAGCATTTT 15 TRBV27 - TRBJ1-5 -
CASSSHYSNQPQHF TGTGCCAGCAGCTCGCACTATTCCAATCAGCCCCAGCATTTT 14 TRBV6-2/TRBV6-3 - TRBJ1-5 -
CASSLKFDRDGTEAFF TGTGCCAGCAGCTTAAAATTCGACAGGGACGGCACTGAAGCTTTCTTT 16 TRBV7-2 TRBD1 TRBJ1-1 few
CAWSNPRPGQNDYGYTF TGTGCCTGGAGTAACCCCCGGCCAGGGCAGAACGACTATGGCTACACCTTC 17 TRBV30 - TRBJ1-2 -
CASSGKGTGTEAFF TGTGCCAGCAGTGGAAAGGGGACTGGTACTGAAGCTTTCTTT 14 TRBV6-4 - TRBJ1-1 -
CASRKRGRQETQYF TGTGCCAGCAGGAAGCGGGGGCGGCAAGAGACCCAGTACTTC 14 TRBV6-5 TRBD2 TRBJ2-5 once
CASSQGGGNNQPQHF TGTGCCAGCAGCCAAGGAGGCGGGAACAATCAGCCCCAGCATTTT 15 TRBV3-1/TRBV3-2 - TRBJ1-5 once
CASTDTYSPPLHF TGTGCCAGTACTGACACCTATTCACCACCCCTCCACTTT 13 TRBV28 - TRBJ1-6 -
CAISPGQGKTGELFF TGTGCCATCAGCCCGGGACAGGGGAAAACCGGGGAGCTGTTTTTT 15 TRBV10-3 TRBD1 TRBJ2-2 -
CASSRDRGGGNQPQHF TGTGCCAGCAGCCGGGACAGGGGTGGAGGCAATCAGCCCCAGCATTTT 16 TRBV5-6 TRBD1 TRBJ1-5 -